The entry below describes one T cell receptor (beta chain). Its antigen is still unknown. Using immunoSEQ multiplex PCR, the repertoire was profiled, and TCRdb retains in-frame clones only, with some absent. The sample consists of about 52,000 clones, 70% to 85% of them appearing once. The sample comes from a study of a mutant IDH1 vaccine in newly diagnosed glioma. Study in general: Of the patients given treatment, 62.5% were male and approximately 38% were female, and a mean age of approximately 40 years was recorded.

The CDR3 consists of 13 residues. The V and J ends lost 6 bases and 6 bases, in that order; junction bases with no gene match: 7. Germline V CDR1 and CDR2: KGHSH, LQKENI. Noted time point: week 47, end of study. Vaccination used 300 ug of mutant IDH1 20-mer peptide per dose, with topical imiquimod. The chain couples TRBV18 to TRBJ2-7, with 8 bases identical to TRBD1. The sequence was obtained from a middle-aged woman with glioma. Some clones in this sample may be carry-over from other donors' samples. Sequenced material: PBMCs, taken from a glioma patient whose treatment included an IDH1 peptide vaccine. For the CDR3, the DNA is TGTGCCAGCTCTCCCGGACAGGGTGTCGAGCAGTACTTC. Translated: CASSPGQGVEQYF.